This TCR beta chain was sequenced for a study of cytomegalovirus exposure and HLA in healthy donors. Study-wide findings and caveats: According to the study, 160 or so TCR beta chains were cytomegalovirus-associated. A few CMV-associated chains were confirmed in vitro to be specific for CMV antigens.

Regarding donors, all were healthy bone marrow donors. Likely unrecorded immune exposures existed in these nominally healthy donors. V was cut by 4 bases and J by 2 bases, with 15 bases left in between. Germline-derived CDR1 and CDR2 are SGHNT and YYREEE (reference sequence). CDR3 length: 15 amino acids. With 60 Vbeta and 13 Jbeta primers, the PCR was carried out. Data came from immunoSEQ multiplex PCR; TCRdb stores just in-frame clones and leaves some out. Of roughly 100,000 clones in the sample, around 77% were seen once. This clone was seen a handful of times. Antigen specificity is unknown. What was sequenced was PBMCs. The TCR sequence derives from a female donor in good health and CMV-seronegative. This sequence joins TRBV5-4 and TRBJ2-5, with D possibly matching TRBD1 (6 bases). In DNA, the CDR3 is TGTGCCAGCAGCGCAACAGGGTGGTCACAAGAGACCCAGTACTTC. Protein: CASSATGWSQETQYF.